This T cell receptor beta chain was sequenced during a study of metastatic and nonmetastatic thyroid tumors. Turning to the study itself: Comparative analysis of repertoires was undertaken across blood and tumor or nodule tissue obtained from malignant and benign thyroid patients.

Study observations and caveats: The reported finding was significantly higher TCR beta diversity in malignant thyroid tumors relative to benign nodules, in blood and tumor.

Original methodology: Between-group CDR3 differences, defined by clinicopathological status, yielded a distant-metastasis classifier for papillary thyroid cancer. TCRdb re-clonotyped the PCR reads through MiXCR. The V and J calls shown here were made by TCRdb, not taken from the authors' results. The repertoire holds about 4,400 clones, with around 32% as singletons. The CDR3 totals 14 residues. Germline V gene data show CDR1 as LGHNA and CDR2 as YSLEER. Trimming cost V 3 bases and J 3 bases; bases outside gene matches: 2. About this clone itself: Its antigen is still unknown.

Patients were all untreated before their thyroid surgery. Sequencing input: adjacent normal tissue. The rearrangement joins TRBV4-3 to TRBJ1-1; 9 bases line up with TRBD1. This TCR came from a male donor with papillary thyroid cancer or a benign thyroid nodule (not recorded which). Some clones in this sample may be carry-over from other donors' samples. This CDR3 reads CASSHGTGYTEAFF. CDR3 bases: TGCGCCAGCAGCCATGGGACAGGGTACACTGAAGCTTTCTTT.